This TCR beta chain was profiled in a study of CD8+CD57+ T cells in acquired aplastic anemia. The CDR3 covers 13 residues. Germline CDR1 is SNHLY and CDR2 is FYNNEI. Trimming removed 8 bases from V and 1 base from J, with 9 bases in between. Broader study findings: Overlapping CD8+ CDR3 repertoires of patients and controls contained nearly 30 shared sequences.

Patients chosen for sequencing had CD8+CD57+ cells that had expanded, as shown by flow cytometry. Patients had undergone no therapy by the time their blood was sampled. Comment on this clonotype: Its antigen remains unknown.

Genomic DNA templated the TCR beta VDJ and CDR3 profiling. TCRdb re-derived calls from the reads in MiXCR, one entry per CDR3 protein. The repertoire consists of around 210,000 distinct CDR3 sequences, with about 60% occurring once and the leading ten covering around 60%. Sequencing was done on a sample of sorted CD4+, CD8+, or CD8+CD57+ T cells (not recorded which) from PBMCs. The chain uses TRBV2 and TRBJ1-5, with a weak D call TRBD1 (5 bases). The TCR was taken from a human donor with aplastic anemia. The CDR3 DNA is TGTGCCAGCGGAGGACACAGCAATCAGCCCCAGCATTTT. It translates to CASGGHSNQPQHF. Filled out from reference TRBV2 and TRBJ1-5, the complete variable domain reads EPEVTQTPSHQVTQMGQEVILRCVPISNHLYFYWYRQILGQKVEFLVSFYNNEISEKSEIFDDQFSVERPDGSNFTLKIRSTKLEDSAMYFCASGGHSNQPQHFGDGTRLSIL.